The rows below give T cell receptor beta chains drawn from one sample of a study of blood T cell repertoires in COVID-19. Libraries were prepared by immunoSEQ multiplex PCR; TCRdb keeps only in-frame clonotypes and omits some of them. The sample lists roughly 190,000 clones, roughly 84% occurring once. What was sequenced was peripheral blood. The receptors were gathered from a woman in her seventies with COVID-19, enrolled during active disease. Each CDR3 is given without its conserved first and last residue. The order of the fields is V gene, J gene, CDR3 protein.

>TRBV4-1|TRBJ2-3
ASSQDRGLYTFTDTQY
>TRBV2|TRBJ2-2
ASSVRTVTGELF
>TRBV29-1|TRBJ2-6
SVEGQGAGANVLT
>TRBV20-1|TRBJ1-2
SASSGNYGYT
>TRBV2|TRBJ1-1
ASSDTMNTEAF
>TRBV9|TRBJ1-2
ASSVGPGDRGYT
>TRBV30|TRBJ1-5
AWSGGAGVGNQPQH
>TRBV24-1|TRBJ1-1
ATSDFRNTEAF
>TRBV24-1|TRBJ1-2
ATSDTGHLYGYT
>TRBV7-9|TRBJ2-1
ASSPGGVAGGTQF
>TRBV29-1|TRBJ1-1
SVSGLAPRTTSSEAF
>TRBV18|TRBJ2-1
ASSTSRSSYNEQF
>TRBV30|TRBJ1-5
AWSTPGGRQPQH
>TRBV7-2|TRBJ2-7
ASSLEGAGYEQY
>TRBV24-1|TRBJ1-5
ATGAGPPRTQH
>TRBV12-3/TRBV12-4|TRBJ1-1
ASKRGQNTEAF
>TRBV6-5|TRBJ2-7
ASSSSDRDSYEQY
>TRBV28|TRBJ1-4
ASSRHRGQEKLF
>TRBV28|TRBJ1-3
ASSPQENTIY
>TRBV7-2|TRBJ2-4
ASSTSGGATNIQY